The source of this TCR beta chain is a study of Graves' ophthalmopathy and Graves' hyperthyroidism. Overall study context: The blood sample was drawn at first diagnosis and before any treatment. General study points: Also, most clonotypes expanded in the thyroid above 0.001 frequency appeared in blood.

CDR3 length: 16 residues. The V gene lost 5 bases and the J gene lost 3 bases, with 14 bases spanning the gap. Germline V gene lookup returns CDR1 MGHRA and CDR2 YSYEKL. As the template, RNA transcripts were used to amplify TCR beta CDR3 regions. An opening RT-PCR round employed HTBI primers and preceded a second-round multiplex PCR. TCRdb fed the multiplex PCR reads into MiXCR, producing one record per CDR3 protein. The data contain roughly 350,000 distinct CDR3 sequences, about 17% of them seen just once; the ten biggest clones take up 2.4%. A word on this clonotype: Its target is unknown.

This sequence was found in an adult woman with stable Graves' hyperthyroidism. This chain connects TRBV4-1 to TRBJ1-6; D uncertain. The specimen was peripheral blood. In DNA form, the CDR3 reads TGCGCCAGCAGCGGAGTGGGCCCGAACTATAATTCACCCCTCCACTTT. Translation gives CASSGVGPNYNSPLHF.